This TCR beta chain is from a study of a mutant IDH1 vaccine in newly diagnosed glioma. Study-level background: Initiation of the vaccine course occurred 4-6 weeks after radiotherapy alone, or alongside temozolomide cycles. Of treated patients, approximately 60% were men and approximately 40% women, averaging about 37 years.

The protocol was immunoSEQ multiplex PCR, while the TCRdb copy is restricted to in-frame clones and leaves out a portion. This table has 35,000 to 50,000 clones, under 95% appearing once. Time point described: week 23, last vaccination. Doses comprised 300 ug of mutant IDH1 20-mer peptide each, plus topical imiquimod. Each donor presented with a new WHO grade 3 or 4 astrocytoma that tested IDH1-mutant and showed ATRX loss. This clone came up once. Its antigen is currently unknown. The V and J ends lost 3 bases and 1 base, in that order; junction bases with no gene match: 6. Germline CDR1 reads LNHDA; CDR2 reads SQIVND (reference sequence). This CDR3 is 16 amino acids long.

Sequences were derived from PBMCs, sampled from a glioma patient whose treatment included an IDH1 peptide vaccine. The V and J genes are TRBV19 and TRBJ2-7; TRBD2 aligns across 10 bases. The clonotype originates from a man aged 45-60 years with glioma. In nucleotides, the CDR3 is TGTGCCAGTAGTATCACTGGACTAGCGGTTTCCTACGAGCAGTACTTC. This gives the protein CASSITGLAVSYEQYF.